This entry is about one TCR beta chain. The source of the sample is a study of blood T cell repertoires in COVID-19. Study summary: Sources were T cells, B-cell-depleted T cells, or PBMCs; the material itself was cDNA or gDNA.

Sequenced by immunoSEQ multiplex PCR; TCRdb stores in-frame clones only, minus some. The sample holds under 250,000 clones; over 80% are singletons and the top ten take under 30%. The material sequenced was peripheral blood. This TCR derives from a man aged 35-49 years with acute or convalescent COVID-19.

CDR3 bases: TGTGCCAGCAGCTTAGGAGACAGGGCTACCTACGAGCAGTACTTC. Its protein is CASSLGDRATYEQYF. V gene TRBV5-6 combines with J gene TRBJ2-7; 7 bases are a match to TRBD1. CDR3 length equals 15 residues. The germline CDR1 and CDR2 sequences are SGHDT and YYEEEE. J lost 2 bases, V lost 2 bases, and 7 bases had no gene match.